The TCR beta chain described here comes from a study of neurological immune-mediated disorders. Where libraries were unsorted, they were derived from 2 million PBMCs stored at -80 degrees C. There are 14 residues in the CDR3. V lost 3 bases, J lost 7 bases, and 5 bases stayed unmatched. Germline CDR1 and CDR2: SGHRS and YFSETQ. Synthesis of cDNA was performed by 5'RACE using 10-nucleotide random UMIs. TCRdb re-analysed the 5' RACE reads in MiXCR, keeping a single row per CDR3 protein. The sample has about 40,000 distinct CDR3 sequences, over 12% seen once. This clonotype has a count of ten or more. This clonotype originated in a woman in her 50s with HTLV-1-associated myelopathy (HAM/TSP). The chain is built from TRBV5-1 and TRBJ2-7, with 12 bases fitting TRBD1. The source material was PBMCs. This chain's CDR3 is CASSSGQGAGEQYF. DNA of the CDR3: TGCGCCAGCAGCTCGGGACAGGGGGCTGGGGAGCAGTACTTC.